This record looks at one TCR beta chain sequence and its context. Its antigen is unknown. No clone much larger than this one lies a single base away; base qualities are absent. Trimming takes 4 bases off V and 7 bases off J; junction bases not matched to a gene: 15. From cysteine to phenylalanine, the CDR3 is 16 amino acids long. Of the read, only the CDR3 DNA is kept; its 48 bases are in frame from base 1. As encoded in the germline V gene, CDR1 is SGDLS while CDR2 is YYNGEE. The CDR3 regions of human TCRbeta chains were analyzed by immunosequencing. In the paper's pipeline: Repertoire TCRs were checked for matches against a reference library of SARS-CoV-2-specific TCRs that had been generated using the MIRA antigen-specificity platform. Breadth was defined as the fraction of unique TCRs that were SARS-CoV-2-associated. Depth was defined as the fraction of total T cells that were SARS-CoV-2-associated. Using the MIRA data, each spike-specific TCR was assigned both to the spike region to which the TCR was reactive and to a CD4 or CD8 class. Log10-transformed breadth and depth values were compared by one-way ANOVA with Sidak's multiple comparisons tests. TCRdb retrieved this table from immuneACCESS and kept in-frame rearrangements only. Not all clones are present; in checked studies, unresolved V genes account for under half, and no reason is known for the remainder. The V and J calls and clone size are taken from that table; D and trimming were inferred from the DNA. This sample has about 190,000 clones in its table, and about 90% of those were observed once. The top ten constitute approximately 2.5% of the sample.

This entry is derived from a study of T cell responses to AZD1222 COVID-19 vaccine (dated by TCRdb to the early 2020s). About the investigation overall: TCR sequencing covered over 230 trial participants: some 210 given two doses of AZD1222 and 26 given two doses of MenACWY control vaccine. Enrollment into the trials was organized by age into subgroups of 18-55, 56-69 and 70-plus years, and those subgroups contained about 150, 27 and 61 TCR-sequenced participants, respectively. The research as a whole found: Because no day 14 peak-response samples were available, repertoires were characterized only after the peak T cell response. Nearly half of unique spike-specific TCRs reportedly recognized epitopes outside regions mutated in the B.1.351 and B.1.1.7 variants. Most participants were white British and females outnumbered males, and the authors suggested that clonal diversity may have been underestimated. The vaccine-associated CD4 TCRs covered the entire spike protein, and the dominant responses fell in regions 160-218 and 743-854. After two AZD1222 doses, spike-specific TCR breadth and depth were significantly higher than at day 0 and than in MenACWY recipients. Conclusions about previously exposed vaccinees are limited because only a handful of AZD1222 recipients were SARS-CoV-2 seropositive at baseline. The 56-69-year group was small, and its depth increase did not reach significance, likely because of low power.

The time point label corresponds to: baseline before first vaccination. Explained via the paper, the treatment or condition label denotes: meningococcal conjugate vaccine given as trial control. The vaccinee samples were drawn from two UK trials, COV001 and COV002, one of which was a single-blind randomized controlled phase 2/3 trial testing AZD1222 (ChAdOx1 nCoV-19) in healthy adults. For TCRbeta chain sequencing, PBMC samples from trial participants were taken at day 0 and at day 28 after the second dose. The chain joins TRBV9 to TRBJ1-2, with TRBD1 matching 8 junction bases. Sample: peripheral blood, taken on day 0 of MenACWY control vaccination. The TCR was taken from an adult in good health. The CDR3 loop reads CASSHPRTGTATGYTF. The sequenced DNA: TGTGCCAGCAGCCACCCGCGGACAGGGACCGCGACTGGCTACACCTTC.